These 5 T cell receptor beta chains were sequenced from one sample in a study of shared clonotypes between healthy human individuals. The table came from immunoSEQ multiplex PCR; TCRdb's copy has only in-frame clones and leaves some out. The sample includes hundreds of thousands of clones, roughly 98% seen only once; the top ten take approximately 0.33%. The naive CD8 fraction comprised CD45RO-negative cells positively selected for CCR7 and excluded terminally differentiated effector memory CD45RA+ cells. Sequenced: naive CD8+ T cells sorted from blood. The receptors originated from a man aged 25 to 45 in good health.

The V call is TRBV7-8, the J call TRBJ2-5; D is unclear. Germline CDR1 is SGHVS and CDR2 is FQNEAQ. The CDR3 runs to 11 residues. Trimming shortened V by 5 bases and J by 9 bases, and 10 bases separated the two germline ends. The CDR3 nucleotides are TGTGCCAGCAGCCCCGATGGAGCCCAGTACTTC. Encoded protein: CASSPDGAQYF.

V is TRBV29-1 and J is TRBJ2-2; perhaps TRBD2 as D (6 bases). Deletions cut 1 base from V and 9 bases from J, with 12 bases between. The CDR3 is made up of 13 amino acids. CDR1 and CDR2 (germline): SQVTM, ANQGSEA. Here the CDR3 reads CSVEAGRPRELFF. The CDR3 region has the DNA TGCAGCGTTGAAGCCGGGAGACCCAGGGAGCTGTTTTTT.

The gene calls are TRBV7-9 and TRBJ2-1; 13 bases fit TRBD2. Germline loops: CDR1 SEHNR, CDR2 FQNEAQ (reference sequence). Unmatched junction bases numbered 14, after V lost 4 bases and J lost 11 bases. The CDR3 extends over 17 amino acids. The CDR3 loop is CASSSPIAGTSGIQQFF. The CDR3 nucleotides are TGTGCCAGCAGCTCCCCAATCGCCGGGACTAGCGGGATTCAGCAGTTCTTC.

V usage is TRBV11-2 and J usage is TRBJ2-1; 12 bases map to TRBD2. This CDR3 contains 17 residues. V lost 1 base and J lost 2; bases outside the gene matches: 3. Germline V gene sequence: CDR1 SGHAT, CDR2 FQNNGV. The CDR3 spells CASSLVLAGGPYNEQFF. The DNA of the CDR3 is TGTGCCAGCAGCTTAGTACTAGCGGGAGGCCCCTACAATGAGCAGTTCTTC.

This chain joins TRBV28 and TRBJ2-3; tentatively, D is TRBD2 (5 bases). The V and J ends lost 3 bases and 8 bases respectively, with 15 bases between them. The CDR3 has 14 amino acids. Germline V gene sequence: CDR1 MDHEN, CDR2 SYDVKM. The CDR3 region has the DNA TGTGCCAGCAGTTTGAGGCTAGCCCAGCCTACGCAGTATTTT. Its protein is CASSLRLAQPTQYF.